The 18 T cell receptor beta chains below all came from one sample that was sequenced in a study of radiotherapy plus CTLA-4 blockade in lung cancer. Sequenced by immunoSEQ multiplex PCR; TCRdb stores in-frame clones only, minus some. The sample has some 71,000 clones; 60% to 80% are singletons. Specimen: peripheral blood, collected from a patient treated with radiotherapy plus ipilimumab. The receptors derive from a human donor with non-small cell lung cancer whose response to radiotherapy plus ipilimumab could not be evaluated. Some clones in this sample may be carry-over from other donors' samples.

Written as DNA, the CDR3 is TGTGCCAGCACCCTCTCACGGCACAGGGGTAGCAATCAGCCCCAGCATTTT. Encoded protein: CASTLSRHRGSNQPQHF. The chain has TRBV28 and TRBJ1-5, with 7 bases fitting TRBD1. This CDR3 comprises 17 residues. V shed 7 bases, J shed 0 bases, and the junction held 12 bases outside the gene matches. Germline CDR1 and CDR2: MDHEN and SYDVKM.

This clone occurred a few times. This chain connects TRBV5-8 to TRBJ1-1; 7 bases map to TRBD1. Losses at the gene ends were 4 bases for V and 1 base for J; bases not matched to a gene: 7. The CDR3 spans 15 residues. Per germline, CDR1 SGHTS and CDR2 YDEGEE. The CDR3 DNA reads as TGTGCCAGCAGCCCCCCTGGACAGGCGAACACTGAAGCTTTCTTT. Its protein product is CASSPPGQANTEAFF.

The rearrangement uses TRBV10-1 and TRBJ2-1; D remains unclear. This CDR3 region has 16 residues. V shed 0 bases and J shed 4 bases, with 13 bases lying between them. Germline V gives CDR1 WNHNN, CDR2 SYGVQD (reference sequence). CDR3 DNA sequence: TGCGCCAGCAGTGAGTCGACGGGTGGTCTTTACAATGAGCAGTTCTTC. Translation: CASSESTGGLYNEQFF.

This clone was seen more than once but under ten times. The chain combines TRBV19 with TRBJ2-7, with no clear D. The CDR3 sequence is 14 residues long. Looked up from germline, CDR1 is LNHDA and CDR2 is SQIVND (reference sequence). Trimming stripped 8 bases from V and 2 bases from J, with 16 bases between. CDR3 amino acids: CASSDSTPTYEQYF. The CDR3 DNA follows: TGTGCCAGTTCCGACTCTACCCCTACCTACGAGCAGTACTTC.

This chain uses TRBV19 with TRBJ2-7, with 9 bases identical to TRBD1. Germline CDR1 LNHDA, CDR2 SQIVND (reference sequence). The CDR3 has 13 amino acids. The ends lost 4 bases at V and 5 bases at J; junction bases unmatched: 3. The CDR3 region has the DNA TGTGCCAGTAGTAACAGGGGGCAGGACGAGCAGTACTTC. Translating it yields CASSNRGQDEQYF.

This clone is a singleton in its sample. The V and J genes are TRBV7-2 and TRBJ1-1; 7 nucleotides align to TRBD1. The germline gives CDR1 SGHTA, CDR2 FQGNSA. The CDR3 has 13 residues. Trimming took 3 bases from V and 5 from J; bases not matched to a gene: 3. The CDR3 region is CASSFAQGTEAFF. CDR3 coding DNA: TGTGCCAGCAGCTTCGCACAGGGGACTGAAGCTTTCTTT.

This clone has more than one count but fewer than ten. The chain recombines TRBV6-6 with TRBJ2-2; TRBD1 might be the D (6 bases). Per the germline V gene, CDR1 is MNHNY and CDR2 is SVGAGI (reference sequence). V gave up 2 bases and J gave up 5 bases, with 9 bases separating them. This CDR3 has 14 amino acids. CDR3 nucleotides: TGTGCCAGCAGTTACCCAGGGGTAACCGGGGAGCTGTTTTTT. It yields the protein CASSYPGVTGELFF.

This clone occurred once. The chain carries TRBV15 and TRBJ2-7, with D perhaps TRBD1 (6 bases). From germline, CDR1 is LNHNV and CDR2 YYDKDF (reference sequence). Trimming cost V 0 bases and J 4 bases, with 13 bases left between them. The CDR3 is 15 amino acids. CDR3 DNA sequence: TGTGCCACCAGCAGAGAATACACAGGGCTTTACGAGCAGTACTTC. Translation: CATSREYTGLYEQYF.

This clone came up a few times. The rearrangement uses TRBV9 and TRBJ1-3, with D perhaps TRBD1 (6 bases). V lost 4 bases, J lost 3 bases, and 14 bases lay in between. Germline V gene data show CDR1 as SGDLS and CDR2 as YYNGEE. This CDR3 spans 15 amino acids. The DNA of the CDR3 is TGTGCCAGCAGCCCCCGGGGGGCCGATGGAAACACCATATATTTT. Its translation is CASSPRGADGNTIYF.

V usage is TRBV5-6 and J usage is TRBJ2-3; D call uncertain. Deletions cut 2 bases from V and 4 bases from J, with 11 bases between. The V gene's germline CDR1 is SGHDT and CDR2 YYEEEE. The CDR3 sequence is 14 residues long. The CDR3: CASSFPEAADTQYF. The DNA of the CDR3 is TGTGCCAGCAGCTTTCCTGAGGCTGCAGATACGCAGTATTTT.

The gene calls are TRBV4-2 and TRBJ1-4, with no clear D. The CDR3 contains 13 residues. Germline V gene sequence: CDR1 LGHNA, CDR2 YNFKEQ. V gave up 4 bases and J gave up 6 bases, with 9 bases separating them. CDR3 nucleotide sequence: TGTGCCAGCAGCCTCCGAGGCGATGAAAAACTGTTTTTT. This translates into CASSLRGDEKLFF.

This clone was recorded a few times. CDR3 in amino acids: CASSLAGQTYEQYF. CDR3 coding DNA: TGCGCCAGCAGCTTGGCGGGACAGACCTACGAGCAGTACTTC. The chain joins TRBV5-1 to TRBJ2-7; 7 nucleotides match TRBD1. Germline loops: CDR1 SGHRS, CDR2 YFSETQ. The CDR3 is 14 residues long. The V gene end was trimmed by 0 bases and the J gene end by 2 bases; junction bases not matched to a gene: 2.

The chain recombines TRBV2 with TRBJ1-2; D is unclear. The CDR3 covers 13 residues. CDR1 SNHLY and CDR2 FYNNEI come from the germline V gene. Trimming took off 7 bases at V and 7 bases at J, with 16 bases between the two ends. The CDR3 DNA follows: TGTGCCAGCATCTTCGAGTCCGGGAGTGGCTACACCTTC. Encoded protein: CASIFESGSGYTF.

The J gene is TRBJ1-4, the V gene TRBV15; possibly TRBD1 for D (5 bases). Trimming shortened V by 0 bases and J by 3 bases, and 14 bases separated the two germline ends. Germline-derived CDR1 and CDR2 are LNHNV and YYDKDF (reference sequence). There are 17 residues in the CDR3. CDR3 region: CATSRDWAGIANEKLFF. The CDR3 bases are TGTGCCACCAGCAGAGATTGGGCAGGGATTGCTAATGAAAAACTGTTTTTT.

This clone has at least ten counts. The V and J genes are TRBV19 and TRBJ1-1; TRBD1 might be the D (6 bases). The CDR3 is 12 residues long. V shed 3 bases and J shed 4 bases, with 6 bases lying between them. Germline CDR1 is LNHDA and CDR2 is SQIVND (reference sequence). In DNA form, the CDR3 reads TGTGCCAGTAGTATCAGGGGCACTGAAGCTTTCTTT. It is translated as CASSIRGTEAFF.

The J gene is TRBJ1-4, the V gene TRBV4-3, with TRBD1 matching over 9 bases. This CDR3 is built from 16 residues. V lost 0 bases and J lost 8; bases outside the gene matches: 7. Germline CDR1 is LGHNA and CDR2 is YSLEER. CDR3 sequence (DNA): TGCGCCAGCAGCCAAGATGTGACAGGGGGTAGCGAAAAACTGTTTTTT. Its protein is CASSQDVTGGSEKLFF.

The chain is built from TRBV5-4 and TRBJ2-2; weak D call: TRBD2 (6 bases). The CDR3 runs to 17 residues. The V and J ends lost 5 bases and 5 bases respectively, with 22 bases between them. Germline lookup yields CDR1 SGHNT and CDR2 YYREEE (reference sequence). CDR3 sequence reads: CASSPVGRPYGTGELFF. Written as DNA, the CDR3 is TGTGCCAGCAGTCCCGTGGGGAGGCCCTACGGGACCGGGGAGCTGTTTTTT. Combining the CDR3 with reference TRBV5-4 and TRBJ2-2 gives the whole variable domain ETGVTQSPTHLIKTRGQQVTLRCSSQSGHNTVSWYQQALGQGPQFIFQYYREEENGRGNFPPRFSGLQFPNYSSELNVNALELDDSALYLCASSPVGRPYGTGELFFGEGSRLTVL.

This chain links TRBV7-2 with TRBJ1-3, with a possible D match to TRBD1 (5 bases). CDR1 and CDR2 from the germline V gene are SGHTA and FQGNSA. The CDR3 extends over 15 amino acids. Trimming removed 4 bases from V and 0 bases from J, with 10 bases in between. The CDR3 DNA is TGTGCCAGCAGCTCGACAGTGACCTCTGGAAACACCATATATTTT. Its protein product is CASSSTVTSGNTIYF. Full variable domain (remainder filled in from reference TRBV7-2 and TRBJ1-3): GAGVSQSPSNKVTEKGKDVELRCDPISGHTALYWYRQSLGQGLEFLIYFQGNSAPDKSGLPSDRFSAERTGGSVSTLTIQRTQQEDSAVYLCASSSTVTSGNTIYFGEGSWLTVV.